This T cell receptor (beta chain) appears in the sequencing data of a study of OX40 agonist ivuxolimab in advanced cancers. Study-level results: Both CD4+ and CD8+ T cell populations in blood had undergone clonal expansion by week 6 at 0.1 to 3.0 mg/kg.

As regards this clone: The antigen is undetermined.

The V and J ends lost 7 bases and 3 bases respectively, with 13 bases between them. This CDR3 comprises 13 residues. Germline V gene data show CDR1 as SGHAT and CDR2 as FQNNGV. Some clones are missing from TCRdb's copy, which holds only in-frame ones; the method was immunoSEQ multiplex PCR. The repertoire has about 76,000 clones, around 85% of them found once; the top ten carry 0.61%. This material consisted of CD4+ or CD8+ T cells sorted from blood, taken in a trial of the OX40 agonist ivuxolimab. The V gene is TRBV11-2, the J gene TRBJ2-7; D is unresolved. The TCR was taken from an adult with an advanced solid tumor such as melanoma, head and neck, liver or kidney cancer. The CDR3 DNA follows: TGTGCCAGCATCGGCCGGCAGAACTACGAGCAGTACTTC. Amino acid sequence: CASIGRQNYEQYF.